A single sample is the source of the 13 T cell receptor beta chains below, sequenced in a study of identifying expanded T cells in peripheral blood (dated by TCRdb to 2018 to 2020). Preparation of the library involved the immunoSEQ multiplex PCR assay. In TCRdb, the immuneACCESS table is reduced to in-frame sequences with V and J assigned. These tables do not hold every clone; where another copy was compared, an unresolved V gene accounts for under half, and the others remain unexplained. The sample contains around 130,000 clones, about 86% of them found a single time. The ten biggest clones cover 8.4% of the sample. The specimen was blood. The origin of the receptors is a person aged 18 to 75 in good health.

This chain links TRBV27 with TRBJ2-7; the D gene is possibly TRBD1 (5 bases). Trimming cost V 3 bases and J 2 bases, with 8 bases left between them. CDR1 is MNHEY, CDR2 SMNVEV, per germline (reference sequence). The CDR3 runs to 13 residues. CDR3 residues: CASSLGPPYEQYF. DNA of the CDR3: TGTGCCAGCAGTTTGGGGCCGCCCTACGAGCAGTACTTC.

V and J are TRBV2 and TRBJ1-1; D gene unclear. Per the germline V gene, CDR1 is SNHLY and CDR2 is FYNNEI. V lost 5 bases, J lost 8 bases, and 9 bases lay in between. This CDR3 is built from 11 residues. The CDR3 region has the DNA TGTGCCAGCAGTCTGACGGGGGAAGCTTTCTTT. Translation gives CASSLTGEAFF.

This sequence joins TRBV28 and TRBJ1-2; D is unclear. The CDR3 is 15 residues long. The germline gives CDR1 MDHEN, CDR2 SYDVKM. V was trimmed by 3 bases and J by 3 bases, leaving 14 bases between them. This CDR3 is CASSLSGQSHYGYTF. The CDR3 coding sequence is TGTGCCAGCAGTTTGTCAGGCCAGTCACACTATGGCTACACCTTC.

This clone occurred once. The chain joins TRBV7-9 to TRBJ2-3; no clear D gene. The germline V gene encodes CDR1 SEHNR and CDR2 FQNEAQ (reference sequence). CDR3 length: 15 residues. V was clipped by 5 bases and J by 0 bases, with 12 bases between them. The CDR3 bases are TGTGCCAGCAGCCCTGACTTCCCTAGCACAGATACGCAGTATTTT. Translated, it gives CASSPDFPSTDTQYF.

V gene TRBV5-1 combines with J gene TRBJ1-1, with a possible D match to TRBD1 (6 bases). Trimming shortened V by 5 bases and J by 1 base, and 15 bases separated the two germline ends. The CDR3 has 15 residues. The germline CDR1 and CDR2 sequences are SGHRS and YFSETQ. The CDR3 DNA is TGCGCCAGCAGTTCTCCCGGGACAAAGAACACTGAAGCTTTCTTT. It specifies CASSSPGTKNTEAFF. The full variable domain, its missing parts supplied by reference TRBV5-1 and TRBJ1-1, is KAGVTQTPRYLIKTRGQQVTLSCSPISGHRSVSWYQQTPGQGLQFLFEYFSETQRNKGNFPGRFSGRQFSNSRSEMNVSTLELGDSALYLCASSSPGTKNTEAFFGQGTRLTVV.

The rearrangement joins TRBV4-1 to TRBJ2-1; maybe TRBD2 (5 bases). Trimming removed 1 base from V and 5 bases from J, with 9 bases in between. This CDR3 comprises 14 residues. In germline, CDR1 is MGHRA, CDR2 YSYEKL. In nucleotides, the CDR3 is TGCGCCAGCAGCCAAGGCGGACTTAACAATGAGCAGTTCTTC. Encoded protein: CASSQGGLNNEQFF.

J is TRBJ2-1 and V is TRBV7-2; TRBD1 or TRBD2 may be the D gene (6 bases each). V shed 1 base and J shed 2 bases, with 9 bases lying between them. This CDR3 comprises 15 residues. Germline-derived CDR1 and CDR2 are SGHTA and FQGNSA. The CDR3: CASSLGGATYNEQFF. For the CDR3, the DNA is TGTGCCAGCAGCTTAGGGGGGGCAACCTACAATGAGCAGTTCTTC.

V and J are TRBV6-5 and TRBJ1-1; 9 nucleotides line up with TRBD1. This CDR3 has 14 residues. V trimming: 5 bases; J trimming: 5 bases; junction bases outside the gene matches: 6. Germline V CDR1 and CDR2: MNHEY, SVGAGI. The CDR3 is CASSAATGGTEAFF. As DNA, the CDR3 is TGTGCCAGCAGTGCCGCGACAGGGGGGACTGAAGCTTTCTTT.

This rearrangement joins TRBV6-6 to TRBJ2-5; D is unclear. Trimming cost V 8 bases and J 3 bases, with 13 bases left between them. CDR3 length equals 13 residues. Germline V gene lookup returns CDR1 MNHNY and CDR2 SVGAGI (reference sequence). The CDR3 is CASRPWSEETQYF. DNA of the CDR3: TGTGCCAGCCGCCCGTGGTCCGAAGAGACCCAGTACTTC.

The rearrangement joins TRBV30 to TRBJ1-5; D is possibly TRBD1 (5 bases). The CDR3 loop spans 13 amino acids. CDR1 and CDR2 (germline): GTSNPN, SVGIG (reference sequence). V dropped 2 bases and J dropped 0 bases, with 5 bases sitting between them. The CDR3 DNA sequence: TGTGCCTGGAGTAGGGGTAGCAATCAGCCCCAGCATTTT. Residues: CAWSRGSNQPQHF.

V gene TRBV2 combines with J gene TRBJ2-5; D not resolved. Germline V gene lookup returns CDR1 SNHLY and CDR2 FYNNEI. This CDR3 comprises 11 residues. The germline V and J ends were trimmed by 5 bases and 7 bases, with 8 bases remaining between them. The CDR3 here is CASSIPSTQYF. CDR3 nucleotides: TGTGCCAGCAGTATTCCCTCGACCCAGTACTTC.

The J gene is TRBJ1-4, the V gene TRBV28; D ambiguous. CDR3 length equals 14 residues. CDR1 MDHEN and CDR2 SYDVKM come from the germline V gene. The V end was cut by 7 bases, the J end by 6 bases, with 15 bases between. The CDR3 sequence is CASNQRAADEKLFF. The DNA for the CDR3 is TGTGCCAGCAACCAACGGGCCGCGGATGAAAAACTGTTTTTT.

The CDR3 sequence is CASSMTTSGGELFF. The CDR3 DNA is TGTGCCAGCAGTATGACTACTTCGGGGGGGGAGCTGTTTTTT. The chain joins TRBV6-1 to TRBJ2-2; a possible D gene is TRBD2 (5 bases). Trimming cost V 5 bases and J 8 bases, with 15 bases left between them. CDR1 and CDR2 (germline): MNHNS, SASEGT. CDR3 size: 14 residues.